Presented here are 20 T cell receptor beta chains from one specimen sequenced in a study of blood T cell repertoires in COVID-19. Only in-frame clones appear in the TCRdb table, and some are missing; sequencing was by immunoSEQ multiplex PCR. The top ten hold 7.8% of the sample, which has some 190,000 clones, about four fifths seen once. Material for sequencing was peripheral blood. These receptors were obtained from a woman aged 60-75 years with COVID-19, enrolled during active disease.

The V gene is TRBV10-2, the J gene TRBJ2-7, with a possible D match to TRBD1 (6 bases). Germline V gene sequence: CDR1 WSHSY, CDR2 SAAADI. CDR3 length: 12 amino acids. Trimming left V 4 bases short and J 6 bases short, with 10 bases between. The chain's CDR3 is CASSGGTPEQYV. In DNA, the CDR3 is TGCGCCAGCAGTGGGGGGACACCCGAGCAGTACGTC.

The chain links TRBV2 to TRBJ2-1; possible D gene TRBD1, 6 bases. CDR1 and CDR2 from the germline V gene are SNHLY and FYNNEI. CDR3 length: 16 amino acids. V shed 7 bases and J shed 0 bases, with 16 bases lying between them. As DNA, the CDR3 is TGTGCCAGCAAGGTGGGGGCCACTAGCTCCTACAATGAGCAGTTCTTC. This sequence encodes CASKVGATSSYNEQFF.

This chain joins TRBV5-1 and TRBJ1-6, with D unclear. The CDR3 runs 13 residues. The V end lost 0 bases, the J end lost 6 bases, and 4 bases lay between the germline ends. CDR1 and CDR2 from the germline V gene are SGHRS and YFSETQ. The CDR3 coding sequence is TGCGCCAGCAGCTTGGACGGTAATTCACCCCTCCACTTT. Its translation is CASSLDGNSPLHF.

This chain uses TRBV25-1 with TRBJ1-6, with D tentatively TRBD1 (5 bases). Per germline, CDR1 MGHDK and CDR2 SYGVNS. Trimming removed 3 bases at V and 4 bases at J, with 10 bases between. The CDR3 length is 15 residues. CDR3 amino acids: CASSDPTDYNSPLHF. Here the CDR3 DNA reads TGTGCCAGCAGTGATCCGACAGATTATAATTCACCCCTCCACTTT. Full variable domain (missing parts from reference TRBV25-1 and TRBJ1-6): EADIYQTPRYLVIGTGKKITLECSQTMGHDKMYWYQQDPGMELHLIHYSYGVNSTEKGDLSSESTVSRIRTEHFPLTLESARPSHTSQYLCASSDPTDYNSPLHFGNGTRLTVT.

The rearrangement joins TRBV11-2 to TRBJ2-3, with TRBD1 matching 12 bases. The CDR3 sequence is 14 residues long. Germline loops: CDR1 SGHAT, CDR2 FQNNGV. V shed 5 bases and J 6 bases; nucleotides not matched to a gene: 3. Here the CDR3 reads CASSPGTGGDTQYF. The CDR3 bases are TGTGCCAGCAGCCCGGGGACAGGGGGCGATACGCAGTATTTT.

The J gene is TRBJ1-2, the V gene TRBV19; 7 bases are shared with TRBD1. V lost 5 bases, J lost 8 bases, and 11 bases stayed unmatched. The CDR3 covers 14 residues. Germline V gene lookup returns CDR1 LNHDA and CDR2 SQIVND (reference sequence). The CDR3 loop is CASSPPQEGAGYTF. CDR3 bases: TGTGCCAGTAGTCCCCCACAGGAGGGGGCCGGCTACACCTTC.

The CDR3 nucleotides read TGTGCCAGCAGCCCAAGGGGCGGGACAGGGGGCAATCAGCCCCAGCATTTT. Its protein product is CASSPRGGTGGNQPQHF. The chain links TRBV5-6 to TRBJ1-5; 10 bases map to TRBD1. The junction had 9 bases not matched to a gene; V was cut back by 4 bases and J by 2 bases. The CDR3 loop spans 17 amino acids. Germline V gene data show CDR1 as SGHDT and CDR2 as YYEEEE.

The rearrangement links TRBV12-3 or TRBV12-4 to TRBJ1-5; no reliable D call. The CDR3 has 12 residues. V was pared by 6 bases and J by 4 bases, with 7 bases between. CDR3 DNA sequence: TGTGCCAGCAGCCTAGAGAATCAGCCCCAGCATTTT. Translated, it gives CASSLENQPQHF.

The chain couples TRBV4-1 to TRBJ1-4; 8 bases agree with TRBD1. V was clipped by 5 bases and J by 0 bases; unmatched bases: 8. CDR1 is MGHRA, CDR2 YSYEKL, per germline. The CDR3 has 17 residues. DNA for the CDR3: TGCGCCAGCAGCGGGGGGGACAGGCCCGCAACTAATGAAAAACTGTTTTTT. Translated: CASSGGDRPATNEKLFF.

V usage is TRBV12-3 or TRBV12-4 and J usage is TRBJ2-7; 9 bases line up with TRBD2. The ends lost 3 bases at V and 4 bases at J; junction bases unmatched: 1. The CDR3 length is 13 residues. Here the CDR3 DNA reads TGTGCCAGCAGTTTGACTAGCGGTTACGAGCAGTACTTC. Amino acid sequence: CASSLTSGYEQYF.

The chain recombines TRBV5-4 with TRBJ2-1; 8 nucleotides agree with TRBD2. CDR3 length equals 16 residues. Per germline, CDR1 SGHNT and CDR2 YYREEE (reference sequence). V shed 1 base, J shed 8 bases, and the junction held 11 bases outside the gene matches. This CDR3 is CASSLSPSGSIDEQFF. The CDR3 DNA reads as TGTGCCAGCAGCTTGTCCCCCAGCGGGAGTATCGATGAGCAGTTCTTC.

This clone occurred a few times. The chain recombines TRBV28 with TRBJ1-2; D remains unclear. V lost 6 bases, J lost 6 bases, and 11 bases lay in between. The CDR3 has 12 residues. Germline CDR1 is MDHEN and CDR2 is SYDVKM. The CDR3 sequence is CASRAGRNGYTF. CDR3 coding DNA: TGTGCCAGCAGAGCCGGGAGGAATGGCTACACCTTC.

The chain combines TRBV2 with TRBJ2-1; TRBD2 matches 7 bases. The junction had 12 bases not matched to a gene; V was cut back by 6 bases and J by 4 bases. This CDR3 comprises 16 residues. Germline CDR1 reads SNHLY; CDR2 reads FYNNEI. Here the CDR3 reads CASRAQRGGAYNEQFF. The CDR3 DNA reads as TGTGCCAGCAGGGCGCAGCGGGGAGGGGCTTACAATGAGCAGTTCTTC.

The chain employs TRBV10-3 and TRBJ1-4; 7 bases fit TRBD1. This CDR3 comprises 14 residues. The V segment lost 5 bases and the J segment 4 bases; nucleotides outside the gene matches: 4. From germline, CDR1 is ENHRY and CDR2 SYGVKD. The CDR3 region is CAISSTGFNEKLFF. The CDR3 nucleotides are TGTGCCATCAGTTCGACAGGGTTTAATGAAAAACTGTTTTTT.

This clone has just one count. This chain uses TRBV5-4 with TRBJ2-3; 8 bases align to TRBD2. Germline V lookup: CDR1 SGHNT, CDR2 YYREEE (reference sequence). The junction had 5 bases not matched to a gene; V was cut back by 0 bases and J by 5 bases. This CDR3 region has 15 residues. The CDR3 here is CASSLAAGELDTQYF. The CDR3 DNA reads as TGTGCCAGCAGCTTGGCAGCGGGAGAGCTAGATACGCAGTATTTT.

The chain uses TRBV6-6 and TRBJ2-1; D is perhaps TRBD2 (5 bases). V dropped 6 bases and J dropped 3 bases, with 9 bases sitting between them. CDR1 is MNHNY, CDR2 SVGAGI, per germline (reference sequence). CDR3 length: 13 amino acids. CDR3 DNA: TGTGCCAGCAGACCTACTAGCTACAATGAGCAGTTCTTC. It codes for CASRPTSYNEQFF.

V is TRBV9 and J is TRBJ2-5, with D unclear. Germline loops: CDR1 SGDLS, CDR2 YYNGEE. The CDR3 is made up of 15 amino acids. V gave up 0 bases and J gave up 7 bases, with 16 bases separating them. The CDR3 sequence is CASSVGGPLSGTQYF. CDR3 nucleotide sequence: TGTGCCAGCAGCGTAGGCGGCCCCTTATCTGGGACCCAGTACTTC.

The V gene is TRBV19, the J gene TRBJ1-4, with D uncertain. Trimming stripped 6 bases from V and 6 bases from J, with 8 bases between. This CDR3 is built from 12 residues. CDR1 and CDR2 from the germline V gene are LNHDA and SQIVND (reference sequence). This CDR3 is CASRERDEKLFF. In DNA, the CDR3 is TGTGCCAGTAGAGAGAGGGATGAAAAACTGTTTTTT.

The CDR3 nucleotides are TGTGCCAGCAGCCTAGGCGGGACAGAAAACATTCAGTACTTC. Protein sequence: CASSLGGTENIQYF. This chain uses TRBV7-2 with TRBJ2-4, with a tentative D call TRBD1 (7 bases). CDR3 length: 14 residues. Germline V gene data show CDR1 as SGHTA and CDR2 as FQGNSA. The V end lost 5 bases, the J end lost 5 bases, and 13 bases lay between the germline ends.

This clone was found many times. V gene TRBV30 combines with J gene TRBJ1-4; D is undetermined. Germline CDR1 is GTSNPN and CDR2 is SVGIG (reference sequence). Trimming left V 0 bases short and J 3 bases short, with 14 bases between. This CDR3 has 16 residues. The CDR3 DNA follows: TGTGCCTGGAGTGTACCCGGGTGGGGAGCTAATGAAAAACTGTTTTTT. This translates into CAWSVPGWGANEKLFF. The full variable domain, its missing parts supplied by reference TRBV30 and TRBJ1-4, is SQTIHQWPATLVQPVGSPLSLECTVEGTSNPNLYWYRQAAGRGLQLLFYSVGIGQISSEVPQNLSASRPQDRQFILSSKKLLLSDSGFYLCAWSVPGWGANEKLFFGSGTQLSVL.